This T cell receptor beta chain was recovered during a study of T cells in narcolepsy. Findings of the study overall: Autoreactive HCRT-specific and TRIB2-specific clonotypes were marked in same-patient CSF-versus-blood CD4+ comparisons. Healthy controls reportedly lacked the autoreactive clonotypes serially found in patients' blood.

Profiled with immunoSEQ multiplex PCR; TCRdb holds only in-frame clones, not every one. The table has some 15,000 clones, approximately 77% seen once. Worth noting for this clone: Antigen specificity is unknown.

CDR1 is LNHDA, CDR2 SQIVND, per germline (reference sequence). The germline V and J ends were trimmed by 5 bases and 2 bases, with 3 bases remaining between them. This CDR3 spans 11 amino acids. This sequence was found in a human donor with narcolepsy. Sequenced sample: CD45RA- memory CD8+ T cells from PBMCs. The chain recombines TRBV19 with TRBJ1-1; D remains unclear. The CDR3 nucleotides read TGTGCCAGTAGTGGAAACACTGAAGCTTTCTTT. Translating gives CASSGNTEAFF.